The 28 T cell receptor beta chains listed next were all sequenced from one sample in a study of blood T cell repertoires in COVID-19. Method: immunoSEQ multiplex PCR; TCRdb's copy keeps in-frame clones and lacks some. The profile shows roughly 100,000 clones, less than 85% of them singletons. Sequencing used peripheral blood. These receptors originate from a woman aged 55-75 years with acute or convalescent COVID-19.

The chain combines TRBV6-1 with TRBJ1-2, with D possibly TRBD1 on 6 matching bases. Trimming took 0 bases from V and 2 from J, leaving 10 bases between them. CDR1 is MNHNS and CDR2 is SASEGT in the germline V gene. The CDR3 has 15 amino acids. The chain's CDR3 is CASSEAARGNYGYTF. The CDR3, as DNA: TGTGCCAGCAGTGAAGCGGCCAGGGGAAACTATGGCTACACCTTC.

The chain recombines TRBV12-5 with TRBJ2-7, with TRBD1 matching over 7 bases. J gave up 1 base and V 7 bases, and 4 bases lay outside the gene matches. The V gene's germline CDR1 is LGHNT and CDR2 FRNRAP. This CDR3 comprises 13 residues. The CDR3 DNA reads TGTGCTAGTGCCCGGGACAGATCCTACGAGCAGTACTTC. Translation gives CASARDRSYEQYF.

The chain joins TRBV9 to TRBJ1-1, with D perhaps matching TRBD1 (5 bases). This CDR3 has 14 amino acids. Germline loops: CDR1 SGDLS, CDR2 YYNGEE. The germline V and J ends were trimmed by 0 bases and 7 bases, with 13 bases remaining between them. The CDR3 loop reads CASSVAGGYNEAFF. DNA for the CDR3: TGTGCCAGCAGCGTAGCGGGGGGGTATAATGAAGCTTTCTTT.

This chain joins TRBV12-3 or TRBV12-4 and TRBJ1-5, with no clear D. The CDR3 contains 12 residues. V was cut by 7 bases and J by 4 bases, with 8 bases left in between. The CDR3: CASTTDNQPQHF. In nucleotides, the CDR3 is TGTGCCAGCACCACAGATAATCAGCCCCAGCATTTT.

The chain carries TRBV7-2 and TRBJ2-7, with 9 bases fitting TRBD1. This CDR3 has 15 residues. Germline V gene lookup returns CDR1 SGHTA and CDR2 FQGNSA. J lost 3 bases, V lost 2 bases, and 5 bases had no gene match. The CDR3, as DNA: TGTGCCAGCAGCTTATTTTTGGGACAGGGCTACGAGCAGTACTTC. It translates to CASSLFLGQGYEQYF.

The V gene is TRBV11-2, the J gene TRBJ1-1; no reliable D call. Germline-derived CDR1 and CDR2 are SGHAT and FQNNGV. Trimming left V 0 bases short and J 1 base short, with 3 bases between. The CDR3 contains 13 residues. The CDR3 loop is CASSLERNTEAFF. The CDR3 DNA sequence: TGTGCCAGCAGCTTAGAGCGGAACACTGAAGCTTTCTTT.

This chain connects TRBV5-4 to TRBJ2-7; 10 positions agree with TRBD1. Germline CDR1 reads SGHNT; CDR2 reads YYREEE (reference sequence). Germline trimming cut 5 bases from V and 1 base from J; bases unmatched to any gene: 6. The CDR3 is 15 amino acids. CDR3 region: CASSYPGQGSYEQYF. CDR3 DNA: TGTGCCAGCAGTTACCCGGGACAGGGGTCCTACGAGCAGTACTTC.

This clone was recorded once. The chain couples TRBV5-4 to TRBJ1-2; D call uncertain. This CDR3 is 15 amino acids long. Germline V CDR1 and CDR2: SGHNT, YYREEE (reference sequence). Trimming removed 3 bases at V and 2 bases at J, with 14 bases between. CDR3 amino acids: CASSSNRQTNYGYTF. For the CDR3, the DNA is TGTGCCAGCAGCTCCAACCGACAAACGAACTATGGCTACACCTTC.

CDR3 DNA: TGTGCCAGAAGGTTGATGAGGGGGCAATGGGGAAACACCATATATTTT. It translates to CARRLMRGQWGNTIYF. The chain couples TRBV5-3 to TRBJ1-3; 7 bases line up with TRBD1. TRBV5-3 is identified as an open reading frame with a role that is uncertain. Trimming removed 5 bases from V and 4 bases from J; junction bases left unmatched: 12. The CDR3 is 16 amino acids.

This chain connects TRBV2 to TRBJ1-3; no definite D call. The CDR3 contains 15 residues. The V and J ends lost 2 bases and 3 bases respectively, with 11 bases between them. Germline CDR1 and CDR2: SNHLY and FYNNEI. CDR3 DNA: TGTGCCAGCAGTGAACGGAGGCTCCTTGGAAACACCATATATTTT. It translates to CASSERRLLGNTIYF.

The CDR3 DNA reads TGCGAAGTTGGGGGGGGCGGCTTTCATGGCTACACCTTC. As protein: CEVGGGGFHGYTF. The V gene is TRBV29-1, the J gene TRBJ1-2, with a possible D match to TRBD1 (6 bases). Germline V gives CDR1 SQVTM, CDR2 ANQGSEA. The CDR3 extends over 13 amino acids.

The chain recombines TRBV13 with TRBJ2-3, with D tentatively TRBD1 (6 bases). The CDR3 is made up of 14 amino acids. V was cut by 4 bases and J by 0 bases, with 8 bases left in between. CDR1 is PRHDT, CDR2 FYEKMQ, per germline (reference sequence). CDR3: CASSSDRSTDTQYF. The CDR3 DNA reads TGTGCCAGCAGCTCGGACAGAAGCACAGATACGCAGTATTTT.

The CDR3 coding sequence is TGTGCCATCAGTGAATCAGGACACAACACTGAAGCTTTCTTT. Its protein product is CAISESGHNTEAFF. The chain uses TRBV10-3 and TRBJ1-1, with D perhaps matching TRBD1 (5 bases). This CDR3 is built from 14 residues. The V gene lost 3 bases and the J gene lost 2 bases, with 10 bases spanning the gap. Per germline, CDR1 ENHRY and CDR2 SYGVKD.

V gene TRBV7-2 combines with J gene TRBJ2-3; D possibly corresponds to TRBD2 (6 bases). The CDR3 has 14 amino acids. The germline V and J ends were trimmed by 5 bases and 0 bases, with 9 bases remaining between them. CDR1 and CDR2 (germline): SGHTA, FQGNSA. The CDR3 is CASSRAGSTDTQYF. CDR3 DNA: TGTGCCAGCAGCCGGGCGGGGAGCACAGATACGCAGTATTTT. The full variable domain, in which reference TRBV7-2 and TRBJ2-3 provide the parts outside the CDR3, is GAGVSQSPSNKVTEKGKDVELRCDPISGHTALYWYRQSLGQGLEFLIYFQGNSAPDKSGLPSDRFSAERTGGSVSTLTIQRTQQEDSAVYLCASSRAGSTDTQYFGPGTRLTVL.

The genes are TRBV3-1 (or the pseudogene TRBV3-2) and TRBJ1-1; D unresolved. Trimming shortened V by 0 bases and J by 6 bases, and 14 bases separated the two germline ends. Germline V gene lookup returns CDR1 LGHDT and CDR2 YNNKEL (reference sequence). CDR3 size: 15 residues. CDR3 protein: CASSQEGVYGAEAFF. CDR3 in DNA: TGTGCCAGCAGCCAAGAAGGTGTGTACGGGGCTGAAGCTTTCTTT.

The chain links TRBV19 to TRBJ1-4; the match to TRBD1 covers 9 bases. Germline values: CDR1 LNHDA, CDR2 SQIVND (reference sequence). V shed 5 bases, J shed 7 bases, and the junction held 5 bases outside the gene matches. CDR3 length: 14 residues. CDR3 sequence reads: CASSRQGESEKLFF. CDR3 DNA sequence: TGTGCCAGTAGTCGACAGGGGGAAAGTGAAAAACTGTTTTTT.

The chain combines TRBV9 with TRBJ2-5, with 7 nucleotides matching TRBD1. Trimming cost V 4 bases and J 7 bases; bases outside gene matches: 10. The CDR3 loop spans 14 amino acids. Germline V gene lookup returns CDR1 SGDLS and CDR2 YYNGEE. CDR3 region: CASSPGTEVATQYF. As DNA, the CDR3 is TGTGCCAGCAGCCCGGGGACAGAGGTCGCGACCCAGTACTTC. The complete variable domain, with remaining parts taken from reference TRBV9 and TRBJ2-5, reads DSGVTQTPKHLITATGQRVTLRCSPRSGDLSVYWYQQSLDQGLQFLIQYYNGEERAKGNILERFSAQQFPDLHSELNLSSLELGDSALYFCASSPGTEVATQYFGPGTRLLVL.

CDR3 in amino acids: CASSQDWSGSGELFF. In nucleotides, the CDR3 is TGTGCCAGCAGCCAAGATTGGTCGGGTTCCGGGGAGCTGTTTTTT. This chain joins TRBV14 and TRBJ2-2; unclear D gene. This CDR3 is built from 15 residues. The germline V and J ends were trimmed by 0 bases and 6 bases, with 11 bases remaining between them. From germline, CDR1 is SGHDN and CDR2 FVKESK. Based on the CDR3 plus reference TRBV14 and TRBJ2-2, the full variable domain is EAGVTQFPSHSVIEKGQTVTLRCDPISGHDNLYWYRRVMGKEIKFLLHFVKESKQDESGMPNNRFLAERTGGTYSTLKVQPAELEDSGVYFCASSQDWSGSGELFFGEGSRLTVL.

The V gene is TRBV5-4, the J gene TRBJ2-5; the match to TRBD1 covers 9 bases. The J segment lost 3 bases and the V segment lost 4 bases, leaving 4 bases of the junction unmatched. The CDR3 is made up of 14 amino acids. Germline V lookup: CDR1 SGHNT, CDR2 YYREEE (reference sequence). The CDR3 is CASSTDRGKETQYF. CDR3 coding DNA: TGTGCCAGCAGCACGGACAGGGGAAAAGAGACCCAGTACTTC.

The chain couples TRBV5-1 to TRBJ1-3; D gene uncertain. Trimming took off 0 bases at V and 0 bases at J, with 7 bases between the two ends. Germline CDR1 is SGHRS and CDR2 is YFSETQ. The CDR3 sequence is 15 residues long. The CDR3 reads CASSLDGYSGNTIYF. In DNA, the CDR3 is TGCGCCAGCAGCTTGGACGGGTACTCTGGAAACACCATATATTTT. Looking up the rest from reference TRBV5-1 and TRBJ1-3 gives the full variable domain: KAGVTQTPRYLIKTRGQQVTLSCSPISGHRSVSWYQQTPGQGLQFLFEYFSETQRNKGNFPGRFSGRQFSNSRSEMNVSTLELGDSALYLCASSLDGYSGNTIYFGEGSWLTVV.

The chain has TRBV9 and TRBJ1-3; D remains ambiguous. V was clipped by 4 bases and J by 0 bases, with 14 bases between them. The CDR3 extends over 16 amino acids. The V gene's germline CDR1 is SGDLS and CDR2 YYNGEE. CDR3 in DNA: TGTGCCAGCAGCCCTCAACTCCTGAGCTCTGGAAACACCATATATTTT. Protein sequence: CASSPQLLSSGNTIYF.

This rearrangement joins TRBV6-6 to TRBJ1-4; D possibly corresponds to TRBD1 (5 bases). The CDR3 consists of 14 residues. Trimming shortened V by 8 bases and J by 0 bases, and 10 bases separated the two germline ends. In germline, CDR1 is MNHNY, CDR2 SVGAGI (reference sequence). DNA for the CDR3: TGTGCCAGCTCCGGGGGTGCAACTAATGAAAAACTGTTTTTT. Translation gives CASSGGATNEKLFF.

The V call is TRBV20-1, the J call TRBJ2-7; 8 positions agree with TRBD1. The CDR3 consists of 14 residues. V lost 3 bases and J lost 2; bases outside the gene matches: 6. Germline-derived CDR1 and CDR2 are DFQATT and SNEGSKA (reference sequence). CDR3 amino acids: CSASDRGITYEQYF. CDR3 nucleotide sequence: TGCAGTGCTAGTGACAGGGGAATCACCTACGAGCAGTACTTC.

The V gene is TRBV3-1 (or the pseudogene TRBV3-2), the J gene TRBJ1-1; D is undetermined. V lost 4 bases, J lost 8 bases, and 14 bases lay in between. Per the germline V gene, CDR1 is LGHDT and CDR2 is YNNKEL (reference sequence). The CDR3 consists of 13 residues. The CDR3 protein is CASSPTSEEEAFF. CDR3 DNA sequence: TGTGCCAGCAGCCCGACGTCCGAGGAAGAAGCTTTCTTT.

The gene calls are TRBV29-1 and TRBJ2-3; D is unclear. Trimming stripped 0 bases from V and 1 base from J, with 8 bases between. The CDR3 has 14 residues. Germline V lookup: CDR1 SQVTM, CDR2 ANQGSEA. CDR3 DNA sequence: TGCAGCGTTGAAGATCTTCGGGGCACAGATACGCAGTATTTT. This codes for CSVEDLRGTDTQYF.

V gene TRBV16 combines with J gene TRBJ2-7; 9 positions agree with TRBD1. The CDR3 has 15 residues. Per germline, CDR1 KGHSY and CDR2 FQNENV. V lost 2 bases to trimming and J lost 3 bases; unmatched junction nucleotides: 5. The CDR3 here is CASSQIQGAIYEQYF. The DNA for the CDR3 is TGTGCCAGCAGCCAAATACAGGGGGCTATCTACGAGCAGTACTTC.

The gene calls are TRBV5-1 and TRBJ2-3; a weak D match, TRBD2 (6 bases). This CDR3 has 16 residues. Between the trimmed V and J ends, which lost 4 bases and 4 bases, there was a span of 19 bases. Per germline, CDR1 SGHRS and CDR2 YFSETQ. CDR3 coding DNA: TGCGCCAGCAGCCCAGTGGCGGGAAGTGCCCCAGATACGCAGTATTTT. Protein: CASSPVAGSAPDTQYF.

Here the CDR3 DNA reads TGTGCTAGTGGTTTGGTGGGGGCCCCTAATGAAAAACTGTTTTTT. This codes for CASGLVGAPNEKLFF. The gene calls are TRBV12-5 and TRBJ1-4; possibly TRBD1 for D (6 bases). The germline CDR1 and CDR2 sequences are LGHNT and FRNRAP. The CDR3 contains 15 residues. Trimming removed 0 bases at V and 3 bases at J, with 8 bases between.